The 17 T cell receptor beta chains below come from one sample, sequenced in a study of T-cell reconstitution after alpha-beta-depleted transplantation in children. Unique molecular identifiers were used in preparing the TCRbeta library. TCRdb redid the calling of the PCR reads with MiXCR, one entry per CDR3 protein. The sample consists of some 500,000 distinct CDR3 sequences, approximately 20% of them appearing once. The material sequenced was PBMCs from the stem cell graft donor, taken from the stem cell graft. These receptors all come from a human donor who donated a stem cell graft to a child with acute lymphoblastic leukemia.

This clonotype was counted only a few times. This chain joins TRBV20-1 and TRBJ2-3, with D possibly matching TRBD2 (5 bases). In germline, CDR1 is DFQATT, CDR2 SNEGSKA (reference sequence). The CDR3 consists of 15 residues. The V gene lost 6 bases and the J gene lost 4 bases, with 20 bases spanning the gap. As DNA, the CDR3 is TGCAGTGCCCCGGCTAGAGCGGAGAGGGCAGATACGCAGTATTTT. Its protein product is CSAPARAERADTQYF.

V gene TRBV6-5 combines with J gene TRBJ2-2; maybe TRBD1 (6 bases). The CDR3 runs to 15 residues. CDR1 is MNHEY and CDR2 is SVGAGI in the germline V gene. V was pared by 0 bases and J by 4 bases, with 9 bases between. CDR3 residues: CASSYSNRATGELFF. CDR3 coding DNA: TGTGCCAGCAGTTACTCGAACAGGGCCACCGGGGAGCTGTTTTTT.

The chain employs TRBV6-5 and TRBJ2-7, with a weak D call TRBD1 (6 bases). The CDR3 has 15 amino acids. Between the trimmed V and J ends, which lost 4 bases and 2 bases, there was a span of 15 bases. CDR1 and CDR2 from the germline V gene are MNHEY and SVGAGI. The CDR3, as DNA: TGTGCCAGCAGTTCTAGGTTACAGGGAGCCTACGAGCAGTACTTC. The encoded protein is CASSSRLQGAYEQYF.

The V gene is TRBV9, the J gene TRBJ2-5, with 9 bases fitting TRBD1. J lost 1 base, V lost 3 bases, and 4 bases had no gene match. Germline CDR1 and CDR2: SGDLS and YYNGEE. CDR3 size: 15 residues. The CDR3 is CASSETGQGQETQYF. The CDR3 DNA sequence: TGTGCCAGCAGCGAAACGGGACAGGGCCAAGAGACCCAGTACTTC.

This clonotype occurred a few times. The V gene is TRBV3-1, the J gene TRBJ1-5; 7 nucleotides line up with TRBD1. Per the germline V gene, CDR1 is LGHDT and CDR2 is YNNKEL (reference sequence). The V and J ends lost 5 bases and 4 bases, in that order; junction bases with no gene match: 5. The CDR3 contains 14 residues. The CDR3 coding sequence is TGTGCCAGCAGCAACGACAGGGTGAATCAGCCCCAGCATTTT. Translation: CASSNDRVNQPQHF. Full variable domain (outside the CDR3, taken from reference TRBV3-1 and TRBJ1-5): DTAVSQTPKYLVTQMGNDKSIKCEQNLGHDTMYWYKQDSKKFLKIMFSYNNKELIINETVPNRFSPKSPDKAHLNLHINSLELGDSAVYFCASSNDRVNQPQHFGDGTRLSIL.

The V call is TRBV29-1, the J call TRBJ2-7; no firm D call. V shed 0 bases and J shed 5 bases, with 17 bases lying between them. Germline assignment: CDR1 SQVTM and CDR2 ANQGSEA. This CDR3 spans 15 amino acids. This CDR3 reads CSVEEIQTYGHEQYF. CDR3 in DNA: TGCAGCGTTGAAGAGATCCAGACCTACGGACACGAGCAGTACTTC.

The chain links TRBV29-1 to TRBJ2-7; 7 positions agree with TRBD2. V shed 2 bases and J 2 bases; nucleotides not matched to a gene: 15. This CDR3 spans 17 amino acids. Germline lookup yields CDR1 SQVTM and CDR2 ANQGSEA. The CDR3 protein is CSVELRGRASGTYEQYF. CDR3 nucleotides: TGCAGCGTTGAACTAAGAGGAAGGGCTAGCGGAACCTACGAGCAGTACTTC.

This clonotype was counted between two and nine times. This sequence joins TRBV3-1 and TRBJ1-1; D gene uncertain. V shed 1 base and J shed 7 bases, with 10 bases lying between them. This CDR3 has 13 amino acids. Germline V CDR1 and CDR2: LGHDT, YNNKEL (reference sequence). For the CDR3, the DNA is TGTGCCAGCAGCCAAGTTCCGGGCTATGAAGCTTTCTTT. Amino acids: CASSQVPGYEAFF.

This clonotype was counted only a few times. CDR3 protein: CASSLTGDGKNIQYF. The CDR3 DNA follows: TGTGCCAGCAGCTTAACCGGGGACGGGAAAAACATTCAGTACTTC. This chain joins TRBV7-3 and TRBJ2-4, with D perhaps assigned TRBD1 or TRBD2 (5 bases each). The V end lost 0 bases, the J end lost 4 bases, and 10 bases lay between the germline ends. Germline loops: CDR1 SGHTA, CDR2 FQGTGA. The CDR3 has 15 amino acids.

This clonotype was picked up a small number of times. The chain carries TRBV6-5 and TRBJ1-1; D is unclear. V was pared by 0 bases and J by 4 bases, with 12 bases between. The CDR3 has 15 amino acids. Germline CDR1 reads MNHEY; CDR2 reads SVGAGI. The CDR3 nucleotides are TGTGCCAGCAGTTACTCGAGTACCCGGCCCACTGAAGCTTTCTTT. Protein product: CASSYSSTRPTEAFF.

The CDR3 DNA is TGTGCCAGCAGTTTAGTATTTAACCCGGGACTGAACTATGGCTACACCTTC. It is translated as CASSLVFNPGLNYGYTF. This chain links TRBV12-3 or TRBV12-4 with TRBJ1-2; D is perhaps TRBD1 (5 bases). V lost 1 base to trimming and J lost 2 bases, with 17 bases between them. The CDR3 loop spans 17 amino acids.

In this sample, this clonotype turned up a few times. The chain links TRBV6-2 or TRBV6-3 to TRBJ2-4; possibly TRBD1 for D (5 bases). Trimming took off 8 bases at V and 6 bases at J, with 8 bases between the two ends. The CDR3 has 11 residues. CDR1 MNHEY and CDR2 SVGEGT come from the germline V gene. The CDR3 DNA reads TGTGCCAGCGGGGCTTTAAACATTCAGTACTTC. Its protein product is CASGALNIQYF.

This rearrangement joins TRBV5-1 to TRBJ2-7, with TRBD2 identical over 8 bases. Germline V CDR1 and CDR2: SGHRS, YFSETQ. This CDR3 spans 15 amino acids. Trimming cost V 3 bases and J 3 bases; bases outside gene matches: 8. CDR3 protein: CASSYAAGTSYEQYF. The CDR3, as DNA: TGCGCCAGCAGCTATGCCGCCGGGACTAGCTACGAGCAGTACTTC.

The chain couples TRBV19 to TRBJ1-1, with D uncertain. V lost 0 bases and J 8 bases, leaving 10 bases between the germline ends. This CDR3 is 13 amino acids long. Germline V gives CDR1 LNHDA, CDR2 SQIVND (reference sequence). Here the CDR3 reads CASSIEISSEAFF. CDR3 bases: TGTGCCAGTAGTATAGAAATATCCTCGGAAGCTTTCTTT.

This clonotype was observed a handful of times. V and J are TRBV2 and TRBJ2-7; D gene unclear. Trimming removed 4 bases from V and 2 bases from J, with 15 bases in between. CDR1 and CDR2 (germline): SNHLY, FYNNEI. The CDR3 loop spans 15 amino acids. CDR3 region: CASSVATIAAYEQYF. The CDR3 nucleotides read TGTGCCAGCAGTGTCGCAACTATCGCGGCCTACGAGCAGTACTTC.

There are a few counts of this clonotype. The chain combines TRBV20-1 with TRBJ2-7; 10 bases are a match to TRBD2. From germline, CDR1 is DFQATT and CDR2 SNEGSKA (reference sequence). V shed 6 bases and J 3 bases; nucleotides not matched to a gene: 2. The CDR3 runs to 12 residues. Written as DNA, the CDR3 is TGCAGTGCCCTAGCGGGAGTCTACGAGCAGTACTTC. This codes for CSALAGVYEQYF.

The V gene is TRBV5-1, the J gene TRBJ2-1; 10 positions agree with TRBD2. V lost 1 base to trimming and J lost 6 bases; unmatched junction nucleotides: 13. Germline lookup yields CDR1 SGHRS and CDR2 YFSETQ. This CDR3 has 18 residues. The CDR3, as DNA: TGCGCCAGCAGCTTGTATACCCCGTCTAGCGGGAGCTTCAATGAGCAGTTCTTC. Translated, it gives CASSLYTPSSGSFNEQFF.